Described below is a single TCR beta chain sequence and its context. The germline CDR1 and CDR2 sequences are SGHAT and FQNNGV. After removal of 2 bases from V and 5 bases from J, the junction contained 7 bases not matched to a gene. The CDR3 consists of 16 residues. This specimen comes from a study of blood T cell repertoires in COVID-19. The overall study: The origin of the acute and convalescent COVID-19 samples was the United States, Italy and Spain. The cDNA or gDNA used as material had been derived from T cells, B-cell-depleted T cells, or PBMCs.

Study processing details: Amplified reference gene primers provided the basis for estimating nucleated cell counts. The repertoire was sequenced with immunoSEQ multiplex PCR; TCRdb's copy has only in-frame clones and lacks some. The V and J calls and the clone size are those of that table, but D and trimming were determined from the DNA. In the table there are 55,000 to 80,000 clones, roughly 88% of which are singletons. The source material was peripheral blood. The clonotype originates from a human donor in a cohort sampled during active COVID-19. V is TRBV11-2 and J is TRBJ2-7; 12 positions match TRBD2. CDR3 sequence: CASSLFRGLAGHEQYF. CDR3 nucleotide sequence: TGTGCCAGCAGCTTATTCCGGGGACTAGCGGGCCACGAGCAGTACTTC.